This T cell receptor beta chain was obtained from a study of cytomegalovirus exposure and HLA in healthy donors. Germline loops: CDR1 LNHNV, CDR2 YYDKDF (reference sequence). The CDR3 extends over 14 amino acids. V lost 0 bases, J lost 2 bases, and 7 bases lay in between. The PCR had 60 Vbeta and 13 Jbeta primers. The protocol was immunoSEQ multiplex PCR, while the TCRdb copy is restricted to in-frame clones and leaves out a portion. The sample includes some 150,000 clones, roughly 89% of them seen just once. The clonotype was recovered from a woman in her twenties or thirties in good health and CMV-seronegative. This chain connects TRBV15 to TRBJ1-2; perhaps TRBD1 as D (5 bases). Material: PBMCs. CDR3 sequence reads: CATSRDPGNYGYTF. The CDR3 bases are TGTGCCACCAGCAGAGATCCAGGGAACTATGGCTACACCTTC. Full variable domain (rest looked up from reference TRBV15 and TRBJ1-2): DAMVIQNPRYQVTQFGKPVTLSCSQTLNHNVMYWYQQKSSQAPKLLFHYYDKDFNNEADTPDNFQSRRPNTSFCFLDIRSPGLGDTAMYLCATSRDPGNYGYTFGSGTRLTVV.